These 21 T cell receptor beta chains were all obtained from the same sample, sequenced in a study of blood T cell repertoires in COVID-19. Profiling relied on immunoSEQ multiplex PCR, and the TCRdb table lists in-frame clones only, not all of them. This sample has some 150,000 clones; around 84% occur once, and the top ten carry 6.5% to 9%. Sequenced material: peripheral blood. These receptors were collected from a woman in her forties or fifties in a cohort sampled during active or convalescent COVID-19.

The rearrangement joins TRBV7-9 to TRBJ1-6, with 10 bases aligning to TRBD1. In germline, CDR1 is SEHNR, CDR2 FQNEAQ (reference sequence). The CDR3 has 15 residues. V dropped 6 bases and J dropped 8; count of bases not matched to a gene: 7. This CDR3 is CASREAGQGYSPLHF. In DNA, the CDR3 is TGTGCCAGCAGAGAGGCGGGACAGGGGTATTCACCCCTCCACTTT.

The rearrangement joins TRBV18 to TRBJ2-5; no definite D call. Germline V gives CDR1 KGHSH, CDR2 LQKENI. This CDR3 has 13 amino acids. Trimming cost V 6 bases and J 1 base, with 9 bases left between them. The CDR3 DNA reads as TGTGCCAGCTCCTTCACGAGCCAAGAGACCCAGTACTTC. Translated, it gives CASSFTSQETQYF.

The chain recombines TRBV7-8 with TRBJ1-4, with D maybe TRBD1 (5 bases). Germline V gene lookup returns CDR1 SGHVS and CDR2 FQNEAQ. Trimming stripped 0 bases from V and 2 bases from J, with 10 bases between. The CDR3 runs to 16 residues. The CDR3 nucleotides are TGTGCCAGCAGCTTAGCTATGGGGCTCACTAATGAAAAACTGTTTTTT. It is translated as CASSLAMGLTNEKLFF.

This clone has only one observation. Distinct nucleotide sequences in the sample also encode this CDR3. V and J are TRBV4-1 and TRBJ2-7; 10 bases match TRBD2. The CDR3 is 15 amino acids. CDR1 is MGHRA, CDR2 YSYEKL, per germline. Trimming took 3 bases from V and 2 from J; bases not matched to a gene: 4. The CDR3 reads CASSQGSGGAYEQYF. As DNA, the CDR3 is TGCGCCAGCAGCCAGGGGAGCGGGGGGGCCTACGAGCAGTACTTC.

The rearrangement joins TRBV5-1 to TRBJ1-5; possible D gene TRBD1, 6 bases. Germline CDR1 and CDR2: SGHRS and YFSETQ. The V end was cut by 3 bases, the J end by 3 bases, with 10 bases between. CDR3 size: 14 residues. CDR3 sequence (DNA): TGCGCCAGCAGCTCGGGACAACTCAATCAGCCCCAGCATTTT. Amino acids: CASSSGQLNQPQHF.

This chain uses TRBV7-8 with TRBJ2-3, with 9 bases identical to TRBD2. The CDR3 runs 16 residues. The trim removed 1 base at V and 1 base at J, leaving 3 bases unmatched. The germline gives CDR1 SGHVS, CDR2 FQNEAQ. The CDR3 loop is CASSLGLAGGTDTQYF. For the CDR3, the DNA is TGTGCCAGCAGCTTAGGGTTAGCGGGGGGCACAGATACGCAGTATTTT.

This rearrangement joins TRBV6-5 to TRBJ2-1, with D perhaps TRBD1 (6 bases). Looked up from germline, CDR1 is MNHEY and CDR2 is SVGAGI. V lost 5 bases to trimming and J lost 10 bases, with 9 bases between them. The length of the CDR3 is 11 residues. The CDR3 region has the DNA TGTGCCAGCAGTCCCGGGACAGAGCAGTTCTTC. Its translation: CASSPGTEQFF.

This clone was detected once. The genes are TRBV11-2 and TRBJ1-2; unclear D gene. Germline V lookup: CDR1 SGHAT, CDR2 FQNNGV. The CDR3 extends over 14 amino acids. The V end lost 5 bases, the J end lost 5 bases, and 15 bases lay between the germline ends. The CDR3 sequence is CASSQSPGRYGYTF. The CDR3, as DNA: TGTGCCAGCAGCCAATCTCCGGGGAGGTATGGCTACACCTTC.

V and J are TRBV7-9 and TRBJ2-1; unclear D gene. Per germline, CDR1 SEHNR and CDR2 FQNEAQ (reference sequence). This CDR3 is 15 amino acids long. Trimming removed 6 bases from V and 5 bases from J, with 17 bases in between. The CDR3 region has the DNA TGTGCCAGCAGGTCCGGGTATGTACTGGACAATGAGCAGTTCTTC. Protein sequence: CASRSGYVLDNEQFF. Full variable domain (missing parts from reference TRBV7-9 and TRBJ2-1): DTGVSQNPRHKITKRGQNVTFRCDPISEHNRLYWYRQTLGQGPEFLTYFQNEAQLEKSRLLSDRFSAERPKGSFSTLEIQRTEQGDSAMYLCASRSGYVLDNEQFFGPGTRLTVL.

The rearrangement links TRBV6-5 to TRBJ2-1, with a weak D call TRBD1 (7 bases). Germline CDR1 reads MNHEY; CDR2 reads SVGAGI. The V end lost 0 bases, the J end lost 9 bases, and 9 bases lay between the germline ends. The CDR3 spans 13 residues. Here the CDR3 reads CASSYSQGGEQFF. CDR3 in DNA: TGTGCCAGCAGTTACTCGCAGGGGGGTGAGCAGTTCTTC.

This clone showed up just a few times. The V call is TRBV19, the J call TRBJ1-1, with D possibly being TRBD1 (5 bases). CDR1 and CDR2 (germline): LNHDA, SQIVND (reference sequence). This CDR3 comprises 12 residues. V lost 11 bases to trimming and J lost 4 bases, with 14 bases between them. The chain's CDR3 is CASFRDFTEAFF. CDR3 coding DNA: TGTGCCTCCTTCCGGGACTTCACTGAAGCTTTCTTT.

CDR3 sequence (DNA): TGTGCCAGCAGCCATAGCAGGGGCACTGAAGCTTTCTTT. Translating gives CASSHSRGTEAFF. This chain links TRBV3-1 (or the pseudogene TRBV3-2) with TRBJ1-1; TRBD1 might be the D (6 bases). Germline V gene lookup returns CDR1 LGHDT and CDR2 YNNKEL (reference sequence). This CDR3 has 13 amino acids. V lost 3 bases, J lost 4 bases, and 9 bases lay in between.

The rearrangement links TRBV27 to TRBJ2-5; TRBD2 might be the D (5 bases). This CDR3 region has 13 residues. CDR1 and CDR2 (germline): MNHEY, SMNVEV (reference sequence). V lost 6 bases and J 3 bases, leaving 11 bases between the germline ends. The CDR3 nucleotides read TGTGCCAGCAGCCCTACTAGGGAAGAGACCCAGTACTTC. Translating it yields CASSPTREETQYF.

The chain joins TRBV18 to TRBJ1-5; 7 bases are a match to TRBD1. This CDR3 contains 15 residues. The germline V gene has CDR1 KGHSH and CDR2 LQKENI. V shed 3 bases and J 3 bases; nucleotides not matched to a gene: 5. The CDR3 region is CASSPGTGVNQPQHF. In nucleotides, the CDR3 is TGTGCCAGCTCACCGGGAACAGGGGTCAATCAGCCCCAGCATTTT.

V and J are TRBV20-1 and TRBJ2-7; 8 bases line up with TRBD1. This CDR3 contains 14 residues. J gave up 6 bases and V 3 bases, and 10 bases lay outside the gene matches. Germline V lookup: CDR1 DFQATT, CDR2 SNEGSKA (reference sequence). CDR3 residues: CSASRTGPGSEQYF. Here the CDR3 DNA reads TGCAGTGCTAGTAGGACAGGGCCGGGCTCCGAGCAGTACTTC.

The chain employs TRBV19 and TRBJ2-5; TRBD1 matches at 10 bases. The ends lost 3 bases at V and 5 bases at J; junction bases unmatched: 3. CDR1 and CDR2 (germline): LNHDA, SQIVND (reference sequence). The CDR3 covers 14 residues. The CDR3 loop reads CASSIGQGDETQYF. CDR3 DNA: TGTGCCAGTAGTATTGGACAGGGGGATGAGACCCAGTACTTC.

V gene TRBV4-1 combines with J gene TRBJ1-6; 7 nucleotides agree with TRBD1. CDR3 length: 19 residues. Trimming took 1 base from V and 5 from J; bases not matched to a gene: 14. The germline CDR1 and CDR2 sequences are MGHRA and YSYEKL. Here the CDR3 reads CASSQGVLTATGNNSPLHF. CDR3 DNA: TGCGCCAGCAGCCAAGGGGTATTGACCGCGACAGGGAATAATTCACCCCTCCACTTT.

The chain carries TRBV29-1 and TRBJ2-5; 7 bases agree with TRBD1. Germline CDR1 reads SQVTM; CDR2 reads ANQGSEA. The CDR3 spans 13 residues. The V and J ends lost 4 bases and 2 bases, in that order; junction bases with no gene match: 4. The CDR3 DNA reads TGCAGCGTTGTCGGCAGGGGGCAAGAGACCCAGTACTTC. Encoded protein: CSVVGRGQETQYF.

The chain recombines TRBV2 with TRBJ1-6, with D perhaps TRBD1 (5 bases). The CDR3 is 13 residues long. The V and J ends lost 7 bases and 10 bases respectively, with 14 bases between them. Germline loops: CDR1 SNHLY, CDR2 FYNNEI. This CDR3 reads CASIQDSFSPLHF. The CDR3, as DNA: TGTGCCAGCATTCAAGACAGCTTCTCACCCCTCCACTTT.

The CDR3 spells CASSMNSGGPYNSPLHF. CDR3 coding DNA: TGTGCCAGCTCTATGAACAGCGGGGGGCCGTATAATTCACCCCTCCACTTT. V usage is TRBV18 and J usage is TRBJ1-6; D perhaps matches TRBD1 (6 bases). V lost 6 bases and J 4 bases, leaving 19 bases between the germline ends. The CDR3 extends over 17 amino acids. In germline, CDR1 is KGHSH, CDR2 LQKENI.

The chain links TRBV20-1 to TRBJ2-5; tentative D call: TRBD2 (6 bases). Deletions cut 3 bases from V and 3 bases from J, with 8 bases between. The CDR3 is 12 amino acids. Germline CDR1 DFQATT, CDR2 SNEGSKA (reference sequence). CDR3 nucleotides: TGCAGTGCTAGTAGGGAGGAAGAGACCCAGTACTTC. It encodes CSASREEETQYF.